Listed below are T cell receptor beta chains from one sample, sequenced in a study of identifying expanded T cells in peripheral blood. Only in-frame clones appear in the TCRdb table, and some are missing; sequencing was by immunoSEQ multiplex PCR. The sample has approximately 83,000 clones; around 84% are singletons. The sequenced sample was blood. The source of these receptors is a person between 18 and 75 years old in good health. Both conserved end residues are part of each CDR3. The D gene is left open where the match is weak. Clone sizes are given selectively: once, few, many, or a class where the clone is expanded.

>NA|TRBD1|TRBJ2-5|TRBV5-1
CASRATGETQYF
TGCGCCAGCAGGGCGACAGGGGAGACCCAGTACTTC
>NA|NA|TRBJ1-5|TRBV30
CAWREGGWGYSNQPQHF
TGTGCCTGGAGAGAGGGAGGATGGGGATATAGCAATCAGCCCCAGCATTTT
>NA|NA|TRBJ2-4|TRBV11-2
CASSLEIWPSAKNIQYF
TGTGCCAGCAGCTTAGAAATCTGGCCTTCAGCCAAAAACATTCAGTACTTC
>NA|NA|TRBJ2-2|TRBV7-3
CASSPGRGRDTGELFF
TGTGCCAGCAGCCCCGGGAGAGGGCGGGACACCGGGGAGCTGTTTTTT
>NA|TRBD2|TRBJ2-1|TRBV9
CASSPSSGGRSYNEQFF
TGTGCCAGCAGCCCATCGAGCGGGGGGAGGTCCTACAATGAGCAGTTCTTC
>NA|NA|TRBJ1-5|TRBV11-2
CASSPGGYSNQPQHF
TGTGCCAGCAGCCCCGGCGGGTATAGCAATCAGCCCCAGCATTTT
>few|NA|TRBJ1-1|TRBV5-1
CASRGRLNTEAFF
TGCGCCAGCAGGGGCAGGTTGAACACTGAAGCTTTCTTT
>NA|TRBD1|TRBJ1-1|TRBV11-2
CASSLSRTGPQGAFF
TGTGCCAGCAGCTTGTCCAGGACAGGGCCTCAGGGAGCTTTCTTT
>NA|NA|TRBJ2-3|TRBV19
CASSREGATSTDTQYF
TGTGCCAGTAGTAGAGAGGGCGCTACTAGCACAGATACGCAGTATTTT
>NA|NA|TRBJ1-2|TRBV5-6
CASSAEGVSLLYGYTF
TGTGCCAGCAGCGCTGAGGGGGTCTCCCTCTTATATGGCTACACCTTC
>NA|NA|TRBJ1-1|TRBV9
CASSGGRSEAFF
TGTGCCAGCAGCGGAGGTCGATCTGAAGCTTTCTTT
>NA|NA|TRBJ2-5|TRBV29-1
CSVSQGRETQYF
TGCAGCGTCTCACAGGGGAGGGAGACCCAGTACTTC
>NA|NA|TRBJ1-2|TRBV6-5
CASSYLGAGYGYTF
TGTGCCAGCAGTTACTTGGGAGCAGGCTATGGCTACACCTTC
>NA|NA|TRBJ1-5|TRBV5-6
CASSRAGRSNQPQHF
TGTGCCAGCAGCCGGGCAGGGAGGAGCAATCAGCCCCAGCATTTT
>NA|NA|TRBJ2-7|TRBV7-8
CASSSGSRGLYEQYF
TGTGCCAGCAGCTCCGGCAGCAGGGGACTTTACGAGCAGTACTTC
>NA|TRBD1|TRBJ1-6|TRBV11-2
CASSLYRTGDLNSPLHF
TGTGCCAGCAGCTTATACAGAACAGGGGACCTTAATTCACCCCTCCACTTT
>few|NA|TRBJ1-5|TRBV18
CASSPGQSNQPQHF
TGTGCCAGCTCACCAGGACAGAGCAATCAGCCCCAGCATTTT
>NA|NA|TRBJ1-3|TRBV11-2
CASSLDRGTGNTIYF
TGTGCCAGCAGCTTAGACAGAGGGACGGGAAACACCATATATTTT
>NA|TRBD2|TRBJ2-3|TRBV9
CASSVASGGAPDTQYF
TGTGCCAGCAGCGTAGCTAGCGGGGGGGCCCCAGATACGCAGTATTTT
>NA|NA|TRBJ2-4|TRBV9
CASSVGGRGSAKNIQYF
TGTGCCAGCAGCGTAGGGGGGAGAGGCAGCGCCAAAAACATTCAGTACTTC
>NA|NA|TRBJ1-1|TRBV28
CASRLGGTEAFF
TGTGCCAGCAGGCTCGGGGGCACTGAAGCTTTCTTT
>NA|TRBD1|TRBJ1-1|TRBV30
CAWRKRDRVNTEAFF
TGTGCCTGGAGGAAACGTGACAGGGTGAACACTGAAGCTTTCTTT
>NA|NA|TRBJ2-6|TRBV21-1
CASSRDPGRISGANVLTF
TGTGCCAGCAGCAGAGACCCGGGACGGATCTCTGGGGCCAACGTCCTGACTTTC
>NA|TRBD1|TRBJ1-3|TRBV6-6
CASSLPSGQNGNTIYF
TGTGCCAGCAGCCTACCCTCGGGACAGAACGGAAACACCATATATTTT
>few|NA|TRBJ1-5|TRBV10-2
CASSETVLQPQHF
TGCGCCAGCAGTGAGACAGTTTTGCAGCCCCAGCATTTT
>NA|NA|TRBJ1-5|TRBV30
CAWGGPRGRPQHF
TGTGCCTGGGGCGGGCCGCGGGGACGGCCCCAGCATTTT
>once|NA|TRBJ2-2|TRBV5-8
CASSFQRYTGELFF
TGTGCCAGCAGCTTCCAGCGGTACACCGGGGAGCTGTTTTTT
>NA|TRBD2|TRBJ2-7|TRBV7-2
CASSFSSGVSYEQYF
TGTGCCAGCAGCTTTTCTAGCGGGGTCTCCTACGAGCAGTACTTC
>NA|TRBD2|TRBJ2-5|TRBV27
CASSPGTSGVGQYF
TGTGCCAGCAGTCCCGGGACTAGCGGGGTCGGGCAGTACTTC
>few|NA|TRBJ1-6|TRBV2
CASSDRASPLHF
TGTGCCAGCAGTGACAGGGCTTCACCCCTCCACTTT